This TCR beta chain emerged from a study of T cells after yellow fever vaccination. About the study: Where fractions had low cell numbers, libraries were prepared from them with the SMART-Seq v4 Ultra Low Input RNA kit.

Points from the study as a whole: The booster response re-showed most primary clones: roughly 97% CD4, approximately 90% CD8.

This clonotype was seen more than once but under ten times. The target antigen is unknown. MiXCR was run by TCRdb on the 5' RACE reads, yielding one entry per CDR3 protein. The sample records about 360,000 distinct CDR3 sequences, 6.2% being singletons. There are 11 residues in the CDR3. Trimming shortened V by 7 bases and J by 1 base, and 5 bases separated the two germline ends. Per the germline V gene, CDR1 is SQVTM and CDR2 is ANQGSEA. The V and J genes are TRBV29-1 and TRBJ1-3; no definite D call. This receptor was identified in a man younger than 45 who received the YFV17D yellow fever vaccine. The source material was PBMCs, sampled 5 days after the yellow fever booster vaccination. CDR3 region: CSATSGNTIYF. As DNA, the CDR3 is TGCAGCGCTACATCTGGAAACACCATATATTTT.